Listed below are T cell receptor beta chains from one sample, sequenced in a study of blood T cell repertoires in COVID-19. Produced via immunoSEQ multiplex PCR; TCRdb's table is partial and in-frame only. Of 280,000 or so clones in the sample, around four fifths were seen once. Sequences were obtained from peripheral blood. Every receptor here comes from a woman in her forties or fifties who had recovered from COVID-19. Each CDR3 is given with its conserved first and last residue. D genes are given only for firm matches. For some rows the clone size is stated as once, few or many, or as a class when expanded; others skip it.

DNA,CDR3,J,V,D,size
TGTGCCAGCAGTTTTTTGGGACTAGCGCCGAGCTCCTACAATGAGCAGTTCTTC,CASSFLGLAPSSYNEQFF,TRBJ2-1,TRBV28,TRBD2,.
TGCAGTGCTAGTGGGGGGACTAGCGGGAGTTGGAATGAGCAGTTCTTC,CSASGGTSGSWNEQFF,TRBJ2-1,TRBV20-1,TRBD2,.
TGTGCCAGCAGCTTAGGGGCAGGGCCTCAGCCCCAGCATTTT,CASSLGAGPQPQHF,TRBJ1-5,TRBV7-9,.,few
TGTGCCAGTTTGCGGAGCTCCTACGAGCAGTACTTC,CASLRSSYEQYF,TRBJ2-7,TRBV7-2,.,.
TGTGCCAGCAGTTACCCCACAGCCGGTGAGCAGTTCTTC,CASSYPTAGEQFF,TRBJ2-1,TRBV6-2/TRBV6-3,.,.
TGTGCCAGCAGTGAGCGACGATCCTACGAGCAGTACTTC,CASSERRSYEQYF,TRBJ2-7,TRBV27,.,.
TGTGCCAGTGGGACAGGGGGCTTCGATACGCAGTATTTT,CASGTGGFDTQYF,TRBJ2-3,TRBV3-1/TRBV3-2,TRBD1,.
TGCGCCAGCAGTTTCAGTATTTCCACCGGGGAGCTGTTTTTT,CASSFSISTGELFF,TRBJ2-2,TRBV10-2,.,.
TGTGCCAGCAGTCAAACAGGGGTCGAGCAGTACTTC,CASSQTGVEQYF,TRBJ2-7,TRBV27,TRBD1,.
TGTGCCAGCATGGACAGGGGGCGGTCTGCTGAAGCTTTCTTT,CASMDRGRSAEAFF,TRBJ1-1,TRBV2,TRBD1,.
TGTGCCAGCAGCCAGATAGGGACTAGCGGACACAATGAGCAGTTCTTC,CASSQIGTSGHNEQFF,TRBJ2-1,TRBV3-1/TRBV3-2,TRBD2,.
TGTGCCATCAGTGACCAGGGGAGGAACACTGAAGCTTTCTTT,CAISDQGRNTEAFF,TRBJ1-1,TRBV10-3,.,.
TGTGCCAGCAGCTTGGGGCTAGCGGGGGGCCCCGGGGAGCTGTTTTTT,CASSLGLAGGPGELFF,TRBJ2-2,TRBV5-4,TRBD2,.
TGTGCCAGCAATTGGGCAGATAATGAAAAACTGTTTTTT,CASNWADNEKLFF,TRBJ1-4,TRBV2,.,.
TGTGCCAGCAGTAGCAAGACTTTCTCGGCCCTCAATGAGCAGTTCTTC,CASSSKTFSALNEQFF,TRBJ2-1,TRBV6-6,.,.
TGTGCCAGTAGTCCGGGCGGGGGTAACACCGGGGAGCTGTTTTTT,CASSPGGGNTGELFF,TRBJ2-2,TRBV19,TRBD2,.
TGTGCCAGCAGCCCCTTAAGCGGGGGTCAGGATGAGCAGTTCTTC,CASSPLSGGQDEQFF,TRBJ2-1,TRBV28,TRBD2,.
TGTGCCAGCAGCCCGACAGGGGACAATGAGCAGTTCTTC,CASSPTGDNEQFF,TRBJ2-1,TRBV7-3,TRBD1,.
TGTGCCAGCTCACGACAGCTCTCTGGAAACACCATATATTTT,CASSRQLSGNTIYF,TRBJ1-3,TRBV18,.,.
TGTGCCAGTAGTATTAAGCGGATGGTAGCGGACACCGGGGAGCTGTTTTTT,CASSIKRMVADTGELFF,TRBJ2-2,TRBV19,.,.
TGTGCCAGCAGCATAATGAGGGGGCAGGAGAGAAAGACCCAGTACTTC,CASSIMRGQERKTQYF,TRBJ2-5,TRBV7-8,TRBD1,.
TGTGCCAGCAGTGAAAGATCGGGGACTGGAAACACCATATATTTT,CASSERSGTGNTIYF,TRBJ1-3,TRBV2,.,many
TGTGCCAGCAGCTTGGGACTAGCGGGAAATGAGCAGTTCTTC,CASSLGLAGNEQFF,TRBJ2-1,TRBV5-4,TRBD2,.
TGTGCCAGCACCCGACAGGGATTGACTGAAGCTTTCTTT,CASTRQGLTEAFF,TRBJ1-1,TRBV28,TRBD1,.
TGTGCCAGCAGCTCGGCCGCTAATCGGGCAGATACGCAGTATTTT,CASSSAANRADTQYF,TRBJ2-3,TRBV7-6,.,.
TGTGCCAGTAGCCCGTCAGGGGAAAGGCCCCAGCATTTT,CASSPSGERPQHF,TRBJ1-5,TRBV19,.,many
TGTGCCATCAGTGCAACAGGGGCGGGTGAAAAACTGTTTTTT,CAISATGAGEKLFF,TRBJ1-4,TRBV10-3,TRBD1,.
TGTGCCAGCAGCTTAGATACCAGCGGGGGGTCTCGGCAGTACTTC,CASSLDTSGGSRQYF,TRBJ2-7,TRBV7-2,TRBD2,.
TGTGCCAGCACCCCGGGGGGGGTATCCATGGCGGAGACCCAGTACTTC,CASTPGGVSMAETQYF,TRBJ2-5,TRBV21-1,.,.
TGTGCCAGCCAACCTCGGGGTGGACCCACTGAAGCTTTCTTT,CASQPRGGPTEAFF,TRBJ1-1,TRBV6-5,.,.
TGCGCCAGCAGCATTGGGACTAGCGGGACCCAAGAGACCCAGTACTTC,CASSIGTSGTQETQYF,TRBJ2-5,TRBV5-1,TRBD2,.
TGTGCCAGCAGTTTATTATTTTACAGCGGCTCTTCTGAAGCTTTCTTT,CASSLLFYSGSSEAFF,TRBJ1-1,TRBV28,.,.
TGTGCCAGCAGCTCCAAAACGCCGACAGGGGGTTTACAAGAGACCCAGTACTTC,CASSSKTPTGGLQETQYF,TRBJ2-5,TRBV7-7,TRBD1,.
TGTGCCAGCAGCTTAGCTAGCGGTGCCTACGAGCAGTACTTC,CASSLASGAYEQYF,TRBJ2-7,TRBV7-2,.,once
TGTGCCAGCACCCCCTTGGGGACAGGGGTCACTGAAGCTTTCTTT,CASTPLGTGVTEAFF,TRBJ1-1,TRBV6-5,TRBD1,.
TGTGCCAGCAGCAGACAGAGGGAGCTGTTTTTT,CASSRQRELFF,TRBJ2-2,TRBV12-3/TRBV12-4,.,.
TGTGCCACTTCGGGACAGGGAAATTCACCCCTCCACTTT,CATSGQGNSPLHF,TRBJ1-6,TRBV19,TRBD1,.
TGTGCCAGCAGCAAACGACAGGGGCGCTACACCTTC,CASSKRQGRYTF,TRBJ1-2,TRBV3-1/TRBV3-2,TRBD1,.
TGTGCCAGCAGTGACAGCGGGGGGGCGAACAATGAGCAGTTCTTC,CASSDSGGANNEQFF,TRBJ2-1,TRBV6-4,TRBD2,.
TGTGCCCGCGATCGGCGGGCGGATGAATACAATGAGCAGTTCTTC,CARDRRADEYNEQFF,TRBJ2-1,TRBV25-1,.,.
TGTGCCAGTAGTATGGGACAGGGGGGGTCCTACGAGCAGTACTTC,CASSMGQGGSYEQYF,TRBJ2-7,TRBV19,TRBD1,.
TGTGCCAGCAGTGAAACACGTAATGCCCTCGTTCAGTACTTC,CASSETRNALVQYF,TRBJ2-4,TRBV2,.,once
TGCGCCAGCAGCTTGGAAGCAATCGCGGGGAATTCACCCCTCCACTTT,CASSLEAIAGNSPLHF,TRBJ1-6,TRBV5-1,.,.
TGCGCCAGCAGCTTGAATGGACAGGTAGAGTCACCCCTCCACTTT,CASSLNGQVESPLHF,TRBJ1-6,TRBV5-1,TRBD1,.
TGCGCCAGCAGCTCCACGACAGGGAGAATATCCGAGCAGTACTTC,CASSSTTGRISEQYF,TRBJ2-7,TRBV5-1,TRBD1,.
TGTGCCAGCTCACCACCAATCCTAGCGGGGGCAGAGACCCAGTACTTC,CASSPPILAGAETQYF,TRBJ2-5,TRBV18,TRBD2,.
TGCGCCAGCAGCCACAGGGGAAGCTCCTACAATGAGCAGTTCTTC,CASSHRGSSYNEQFF,TRBJ2-1,TRBV4-1,.,.